This section outlines one T cell receptor beta chain sequence together with its context. Its specificity is not known. This sample was taken from a study of T cells after yellow fever vaccination. Study findings and constraints: The study noted that FACS-sorted repertoires could contain abundant clonotypes contaminating from the bulk population.

For TCR, cDNA came from 5'RACE template switching, which added a universal primer site and UMIs. MiXCR was run by TCRdb on the 5' RACE reads, yielding one entry per CDR3 protein. The table lists about 340,000 distinct CDR3 sequences, 8.7% of them singletons. The CDR3 loop spans 16 amino acids. CDR1 and CDR2 from the germline V gene are LNHNV and YYDKDF (reference sequence). Trimming left V 8 bases short and J 6 bases short, with 23 bases between. The gene calls are TRBV15 and TRBJ1-5; D is unclear. The origin of this receptor is a man younger than 35 who received the YFV17D yellow fever vaccine. Material: PBMCs, obtained on the day of the first yellow fever vaccination. Here the CDR3 DNA reads TGTGCCACCGGCCCGATACGCAAGGGAGGAACTCAGCCCCAGCATTTT. Its protein product is CATGPIRKGGTQPQHF.